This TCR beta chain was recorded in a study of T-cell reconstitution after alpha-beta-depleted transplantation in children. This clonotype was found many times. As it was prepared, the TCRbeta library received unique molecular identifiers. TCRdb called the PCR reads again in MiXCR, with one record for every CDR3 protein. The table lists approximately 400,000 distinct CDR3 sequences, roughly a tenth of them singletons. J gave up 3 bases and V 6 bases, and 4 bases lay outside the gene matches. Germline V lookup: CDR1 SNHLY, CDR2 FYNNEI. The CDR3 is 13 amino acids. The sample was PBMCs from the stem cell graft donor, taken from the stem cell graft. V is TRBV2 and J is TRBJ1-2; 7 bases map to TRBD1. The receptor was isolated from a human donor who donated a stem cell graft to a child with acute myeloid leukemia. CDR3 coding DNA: TGTGCCAGCAGGTGGGGGACAGACTATGGCTACACCTTC. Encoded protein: CASRWGTDYGYTF. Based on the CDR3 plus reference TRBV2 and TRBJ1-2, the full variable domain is EPEVTQTPSHQVTQMGQEVILRCVPISNHLYFYWYRQILGQKVEFLVSFYNNEISEKSEIFDDQFSVERPDGSNFTLKIRSTKLEDSAMYFCASRWGTDYGYTFGSGTRLTVV.